This paragraph reports one TCR beta chain. Unfractionated whole blood was the source from which total RNA was extracted. These data originate in a study of human T cells and chemical hapten exposure. TCRdb re-called the 5' RACE reads with MiXCR, one entry per CDR3 protein. The data show 100,000 to 120,000 distinct CDR3 sequences, 19% seen once. The receptor was derived from a human donor in good health.

The CDR3 loop reads CASSYSLRDSNYGYTF. CDR3 bases: TGTGCCAGCAGTTATTCGCTCCGGGACAGCAATTATGGCTACACCTTC. This chain joins TRBV6-2 or TRBV6-3 and TRBJ1-2; 7 positions match TRBD1. CDR3 size: 16 residues. Trimming removed 3 bases from V and 5 bases from J; junction bases left unmatched: 12. Germline CDR1 MNHEY, CDR2 SVGEGT.